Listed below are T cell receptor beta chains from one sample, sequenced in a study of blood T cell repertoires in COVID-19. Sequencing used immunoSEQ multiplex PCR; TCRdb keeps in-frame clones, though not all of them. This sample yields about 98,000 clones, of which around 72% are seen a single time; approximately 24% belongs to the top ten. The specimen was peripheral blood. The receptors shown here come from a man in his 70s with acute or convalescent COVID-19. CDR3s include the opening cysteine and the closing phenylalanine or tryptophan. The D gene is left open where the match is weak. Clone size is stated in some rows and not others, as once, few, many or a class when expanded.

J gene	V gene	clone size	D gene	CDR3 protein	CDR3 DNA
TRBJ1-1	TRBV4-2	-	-	CASSRDKDYTEAFF	TGTGCCAGCAGCCGTGACAAGGATTACACTGAAGCTTTCTTT
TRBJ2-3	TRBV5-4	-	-	CASSLVLARTDTQYF	TGTGCCAGCAGCTTGGTACTAGCAAGGACAGATACGCAGTATTTT
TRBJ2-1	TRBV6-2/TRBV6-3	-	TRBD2	CASSFDTFGTSGIGEQFF	TGTGCCAGCAGTTTCGATACTTTCGGGACTAGCGGGATAGGGGAGCAGTTCTTC
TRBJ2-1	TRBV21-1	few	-	CASSKYYSIRRIYEQFF	TGTGCCAGCAGCAAGTATTACAGCATACGAAGGATTTATGAGCAGTTCTTC
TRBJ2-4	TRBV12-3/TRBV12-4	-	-	CASRRGMENIQYF	TGTGCCAGCAGACGCGGAATGGAAAACATTCAGTACTTC
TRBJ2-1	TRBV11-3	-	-	CASSVSGTYNEQFF	TGTGCCAGCAGCGTATCCGGGACCTACAATGAGCAGTTCTTC
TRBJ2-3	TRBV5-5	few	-	CASSSDPGGTDTQYF	TGTGCCAGCAGCTCTGATCCGGGAGGCACAGATACGCAGTATTTT
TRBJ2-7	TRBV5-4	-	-	CASSLGGGLLYEQYF	TGTGCCAGCAGCTTGGGTGGCGGGCTCCTCTACGAGCAGTACTTC
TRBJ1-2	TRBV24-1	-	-	CATSDLDSPGGYTF	TGTGCCACCAGTGACCTGGACAGCCCCGGCGGCTACACCTTC
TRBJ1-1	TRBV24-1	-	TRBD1	CATSDRPDRGAEAFF	TGTGCCACCAGTGATCGGCCCGACAGGGGCGCTGAAGCTTTCTTT
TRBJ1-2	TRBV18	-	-	CASSPPSRANYGYTF	TGTGCCAGCTCACCACCAAGCAGGGCTAACTATGGCTACACCTTC
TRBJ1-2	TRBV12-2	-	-	CASRPGQSYGYTF	TGTGCAAGTCGCCCAGGACAGTCATATGGCTACACCTTC
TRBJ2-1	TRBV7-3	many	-	CASSLQGREYNEQFF	TGTGCCAGCAGCTTACAGGGTAGGGAATACAATGAGCAGTTCTTC
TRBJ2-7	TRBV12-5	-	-	CASGLDQGKQYF	TGTGCTAGTGGTTTGGACCAGGGGAAGCAGTACTTC
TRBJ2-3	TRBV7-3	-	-	CASSTGAHGIDTQYF	TGTGCCAGCAGCACCGGAGCCCACGGGATAGATACGCAGTATTTT
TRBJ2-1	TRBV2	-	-	CASSEAASWRTDTFF	TGTGCCAGCAGTGAAGCGGCTAGCTGGAGAACGGATACGTTCTTC
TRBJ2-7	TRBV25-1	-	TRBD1	CASSEFTGTGTYEQYF	TGTGCCAGCAGTGAATTCACCGGGACAGGAACCTACGAGCAGTACTTC
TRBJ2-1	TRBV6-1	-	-	CASSEGGGWDPWAQFF	TGTGCCAGCAGTGAAGGTGGGGGGTGGGACCCCTGGGCGCAGTTCTTC
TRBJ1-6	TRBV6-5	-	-	CASSPPQENSPLHF	TGTGCCAGCAGTCCGCCACAGGAGAATTCACCCCTCCACTTT
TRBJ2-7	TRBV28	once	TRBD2	CASSPRTSGRYEQYF	TGTGCCAGCAGTCCTCGGACTAGCGGGAGATACGAGCAGTACTTC
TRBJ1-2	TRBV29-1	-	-	CSVEVGGRLSYTF	TGCAGCGTTGAAGTGGGGGGGCGGCTTAGCTACACCTTC
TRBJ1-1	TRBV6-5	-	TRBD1	CASSLGQLNTEAFF	TGTGCCAGCAGTTTGGGACAGTTGAACACTGAAGCTTTCTTT
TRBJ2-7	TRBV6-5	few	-	CASSYSRGSYEQYF	TGTGCCAGCAGTTACTCGAGGGGGTCTTACGAGCAGTACTTC
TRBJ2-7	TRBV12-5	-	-	CASGLVPRGTYEQYF	TGTGCTAGTGGTTTGGTACCCAGGGGAACCTACGAGCAGTACTTC
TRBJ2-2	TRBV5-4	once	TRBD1	CASSLGAGGHTGELFF	TGTGCCAGCAGCTTGGGGGCAGGGGGCCACACCGGGGAGCTGTTTTTT
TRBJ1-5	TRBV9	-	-	CASGDSNQPQHF	TGTGCCAGCGGAGATAGCAATCAGCCCCAGCATTTT
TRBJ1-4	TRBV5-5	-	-	CASSRLGGGTNEKLFF	TGTGCCAGCAGCCGTTTAGGGGGAGGGACTAATGAAAAACTGTTTTTT
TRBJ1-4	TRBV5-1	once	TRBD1	CASSIQGRNEKLFF	TGCGCCAGCAGCATACAGGGGAGAAACGAAAAACTGTTTTTT
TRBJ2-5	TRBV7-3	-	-	CASSPTGSETQYF	TGTGCCAGCAGTCCCACAGGGTCAGAGACCCAGTACTTC
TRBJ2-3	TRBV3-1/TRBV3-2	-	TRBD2	CASSRLTSGSWDTQYF	TGTGCCAGCAGCCGCTTAACTAGCGGGAGTTGGGATACGCAGTATTTT
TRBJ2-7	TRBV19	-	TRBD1	CASRIGQGVYEQYF	TGTGCCAGTAGGATCGGACAGGGTGTCTACGAGCAGTACTTC
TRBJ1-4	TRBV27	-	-	CASSFHLERSEKLFF	TGTGCCAGCAGTTTCCATTTAGAAAGATCGGAAAAACTGTTTTTT
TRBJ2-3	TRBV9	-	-	CASSVDSTDTQYF	TGTGCCAGCAGCGTAGACTCCACAGATACGCAGTATTTT
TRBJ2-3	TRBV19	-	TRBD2	CASSSLAGVIDTQYF	TGTGCCAGTAGTAGCCTAGCGGGAGTAATAGATACGCAGTATTTT
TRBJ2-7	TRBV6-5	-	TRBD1	CASSPPGQGSEQYF	TGTGCCAGCAGTCCACCGGGACAGGGTTCCGAGCAGTACTTC
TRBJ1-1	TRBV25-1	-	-	CASSVGTGPAFF	TGTGCCAGCAGTGTTGGGACTGGTCCAGCTTTCTTT
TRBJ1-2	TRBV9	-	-	CASSVASQGGTTNYGYTF	TGTGCCAGCAGCGTAGCTAGCCAGGGAGGGACAACTAACTATGGCTACACCTTC